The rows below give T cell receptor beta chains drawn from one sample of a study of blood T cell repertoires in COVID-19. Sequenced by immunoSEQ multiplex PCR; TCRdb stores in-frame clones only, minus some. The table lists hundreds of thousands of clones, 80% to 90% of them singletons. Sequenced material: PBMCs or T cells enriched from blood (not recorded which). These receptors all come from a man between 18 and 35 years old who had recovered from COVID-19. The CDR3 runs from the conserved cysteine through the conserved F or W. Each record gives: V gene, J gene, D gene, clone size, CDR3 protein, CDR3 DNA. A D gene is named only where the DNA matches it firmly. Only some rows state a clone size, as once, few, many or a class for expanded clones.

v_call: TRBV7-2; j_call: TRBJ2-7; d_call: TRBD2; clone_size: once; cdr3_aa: CASRPGGLAATYEQYF; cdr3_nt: TGTGCCAGCAGACCCGGGGGACTAGCGGCGACCTACGAGCAATACTTC
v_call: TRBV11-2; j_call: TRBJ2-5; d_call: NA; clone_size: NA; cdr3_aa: CASKRLQETQYF; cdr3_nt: TGTGCCAGCAAGCGCCTACAAGAGACCCAGTACTTC
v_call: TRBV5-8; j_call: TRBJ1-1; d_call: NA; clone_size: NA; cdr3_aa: CASSLVAQEGGMNTEAFF; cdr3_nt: TGTGCCAGCAGCTTGGTTGCCCAGGAGGGAGGAATGAACACTGAAGCTTTCTTT
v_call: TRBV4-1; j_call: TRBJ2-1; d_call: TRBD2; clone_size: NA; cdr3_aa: CASSPTRTSGDEQFF; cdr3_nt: TGCGCCAGCAGCCCAACCAGGACTAGCGGGGATGAGCAGTTCTTC
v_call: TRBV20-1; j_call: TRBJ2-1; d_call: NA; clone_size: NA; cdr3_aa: CSASPAVSEQFF; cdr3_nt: TGCAGTGCTAGTCCAGCGGTCTCTGAGCAGTTCTTC
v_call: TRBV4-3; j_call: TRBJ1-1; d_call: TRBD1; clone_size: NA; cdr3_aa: CASSQDHDRGPPPRPEAFF; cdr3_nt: TGCGCCAGCAGCCAAGATCACGACAGGGGGCCCCCTCCCCGGCCTGAAGCTTTCTTT
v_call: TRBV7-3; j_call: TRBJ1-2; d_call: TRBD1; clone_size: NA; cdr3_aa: CASSPQGQGPYTF; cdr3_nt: TGTGCCAGCAGCCCACAGGGACAGGGGCCCTACACCTTC
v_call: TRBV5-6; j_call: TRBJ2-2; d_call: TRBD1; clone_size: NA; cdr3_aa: CASSRGQGLTGELFF; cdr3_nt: TGTGCCAGCAGTCGGGGACAGGGTTTGACCGGGGAGCTGTTTTTT
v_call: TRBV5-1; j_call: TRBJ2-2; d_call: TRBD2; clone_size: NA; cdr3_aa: CASSLDWTSGTYTGELFF; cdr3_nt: TGCGCCAGCAGCTTGGATTGGACTAGCGGGACGTACACCGGGGAGCTGTTTTTT
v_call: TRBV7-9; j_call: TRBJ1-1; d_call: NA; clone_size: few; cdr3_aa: CASSPGGNTEAFF; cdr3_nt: TGTGCCAGCAGCCCTGGCGGGAACACTGAAGCTTTCTTT
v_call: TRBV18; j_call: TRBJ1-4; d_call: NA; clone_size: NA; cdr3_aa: CASSPYQVATNEKLFF; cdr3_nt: TGTGCCAGCTCACCATACCAGGTTGCAACTAATGAAAAACTGTTTTTT
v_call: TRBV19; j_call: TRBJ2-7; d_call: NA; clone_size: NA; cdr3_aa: CASTPRAGSSYEQYF; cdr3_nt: TGTGCCAGCACCCCGAGGGCGGGGAGCTCCTACGAGCAGTACTTC
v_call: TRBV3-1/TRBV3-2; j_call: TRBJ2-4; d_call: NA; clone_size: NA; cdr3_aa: CASSQDRGLTKNIQYF; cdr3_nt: TGTGCCAGCAGCCAAGATCGGGGGTTGACCAAAAACATTCAGTACTTC
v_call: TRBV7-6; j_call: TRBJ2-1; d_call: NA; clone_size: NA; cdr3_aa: CASSLNLRSPFNEQFF; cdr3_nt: TGTGCCAGCAGCTTAAATTTAAGGAGTCCCTTCAATGAGCAGTTCTTC
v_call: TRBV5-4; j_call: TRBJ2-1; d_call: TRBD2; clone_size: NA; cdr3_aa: CASSVGLAGGEREQFF; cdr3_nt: TGTGCCAGCAGCGTCGGACTAGCGGGAGGGGAGAGAGAGCAGTTCTTC
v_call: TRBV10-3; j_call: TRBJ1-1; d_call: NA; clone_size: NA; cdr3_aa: CAISRSGDWTEAFF; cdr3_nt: TGTGCCATCAGCAGGTCCGGGGATTGGACTGAAGCTTTCTTT
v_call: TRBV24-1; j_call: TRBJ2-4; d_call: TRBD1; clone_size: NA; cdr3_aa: CATSDGRQGKGVQYF; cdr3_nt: TGTGCCACCAGTGATGGGCGACAGGGGAAAGGGGTTCAGTACTTC
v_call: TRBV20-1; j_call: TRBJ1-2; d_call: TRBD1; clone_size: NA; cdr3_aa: CSATGGYGYTF; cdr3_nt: TGCAGTGCTACAGGGGGCTATGGCTACACCTTC
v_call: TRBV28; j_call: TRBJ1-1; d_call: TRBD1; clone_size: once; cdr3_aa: CASSLGGTVPEAFF; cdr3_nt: TGTGCCAGCAGTTTGGGTGGGACAGTTCCCGAAGCTTTCTTT
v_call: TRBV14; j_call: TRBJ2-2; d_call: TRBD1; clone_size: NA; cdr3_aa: CASSQGYRGQVLWELFF; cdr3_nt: TGTGCCAGCAGCCAAGGTTACCGGGGACAGGTTCTCTGGGAGCTGTTTTTT
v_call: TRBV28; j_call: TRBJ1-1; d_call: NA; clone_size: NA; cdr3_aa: CASSQPQRERAFF; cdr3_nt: TGTGCCAGCAGTCAACCTCAAAGGGAGCGGGCTTTCTTT
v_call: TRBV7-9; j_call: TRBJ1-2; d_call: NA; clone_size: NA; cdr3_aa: CASSVTEANYGYTF; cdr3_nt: TGTGCCAGCAGCGTGACTGAGGCTAACTATGGCTACACCTTC
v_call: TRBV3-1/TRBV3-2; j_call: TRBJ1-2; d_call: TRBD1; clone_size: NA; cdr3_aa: CASSQQGESYGYTF; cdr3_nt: TGTGCCAGCAGCCAACAGGGGGAGTCCTATGGCTACACCTTC
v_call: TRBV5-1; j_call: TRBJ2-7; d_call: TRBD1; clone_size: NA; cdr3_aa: CASSLNRGDRSLGYEQYF; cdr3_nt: TGCGCCAGCAGCCTGAACAGGGGAGATCGGTCGTTGGGTTACGAGCAGTACTTC
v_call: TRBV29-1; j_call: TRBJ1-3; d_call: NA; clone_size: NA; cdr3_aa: CSARTAGNTIYF; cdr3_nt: TGCAGCGCCAGGACAGCAGGAAACACCATATATTTT